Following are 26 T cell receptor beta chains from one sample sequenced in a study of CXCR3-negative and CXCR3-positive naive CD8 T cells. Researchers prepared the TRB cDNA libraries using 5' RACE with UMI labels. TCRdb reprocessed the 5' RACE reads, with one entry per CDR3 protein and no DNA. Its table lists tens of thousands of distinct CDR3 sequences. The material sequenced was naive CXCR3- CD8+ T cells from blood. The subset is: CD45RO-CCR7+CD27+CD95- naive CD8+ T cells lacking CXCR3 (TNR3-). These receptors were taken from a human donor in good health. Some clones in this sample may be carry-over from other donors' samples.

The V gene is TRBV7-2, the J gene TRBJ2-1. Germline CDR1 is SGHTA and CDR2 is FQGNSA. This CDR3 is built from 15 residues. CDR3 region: CASSLGWGFSNEQFF.

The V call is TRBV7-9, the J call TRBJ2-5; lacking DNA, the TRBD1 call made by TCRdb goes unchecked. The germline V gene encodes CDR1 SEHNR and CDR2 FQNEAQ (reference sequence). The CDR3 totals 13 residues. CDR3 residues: CASRPGPSETQYF.

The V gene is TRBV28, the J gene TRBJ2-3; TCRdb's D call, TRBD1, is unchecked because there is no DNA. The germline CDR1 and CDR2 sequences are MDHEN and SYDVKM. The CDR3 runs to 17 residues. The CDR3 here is CASSHTSGTGVTDTQYF.

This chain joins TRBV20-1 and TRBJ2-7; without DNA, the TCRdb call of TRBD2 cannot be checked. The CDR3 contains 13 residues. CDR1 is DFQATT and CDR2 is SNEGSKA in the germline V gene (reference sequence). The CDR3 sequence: CSAVTGTNYEQYF.

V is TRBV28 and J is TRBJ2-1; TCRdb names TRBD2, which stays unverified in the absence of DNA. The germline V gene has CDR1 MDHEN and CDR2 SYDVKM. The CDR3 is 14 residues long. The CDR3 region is CASSFRGPNNEQFF.

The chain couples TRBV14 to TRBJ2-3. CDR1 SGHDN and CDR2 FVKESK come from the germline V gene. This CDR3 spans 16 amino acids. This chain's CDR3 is CASSQEPGLRTDTQYF.

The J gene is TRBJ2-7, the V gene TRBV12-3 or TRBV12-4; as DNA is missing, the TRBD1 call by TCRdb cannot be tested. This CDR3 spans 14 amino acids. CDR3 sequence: CASSLPGQSYEQYF.

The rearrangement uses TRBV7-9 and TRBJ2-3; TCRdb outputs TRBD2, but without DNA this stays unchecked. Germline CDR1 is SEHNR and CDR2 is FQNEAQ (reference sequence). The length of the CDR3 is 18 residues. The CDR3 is CASSDYTGTQTSTDTQYF. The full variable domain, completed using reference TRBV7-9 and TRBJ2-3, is DTGVSQNPRHKITKRGQNVTFRCDPISEHNRLYWYRQTLGQGPEFLTYFQNEAQLEKSRLLSDRFSAERPKGSFSTLEIQRTEQGDSAMYLCASSDYTGTQTSTDTQYFGPGTRLTVL.

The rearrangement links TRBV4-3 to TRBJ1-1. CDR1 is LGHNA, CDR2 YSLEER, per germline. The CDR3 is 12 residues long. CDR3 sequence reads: CASSRQGHEAFF.

CDR3: CASSSGTGEIEQYF. The chain uses TRBV5-1 and TRBJ2-7; TCRdb calls TRBD1, which cannot be checked without DNA. The CDR3 sequence is 14 residues long. Germline loops: CDR1 SGHRS, CDR2 YFSETQ.

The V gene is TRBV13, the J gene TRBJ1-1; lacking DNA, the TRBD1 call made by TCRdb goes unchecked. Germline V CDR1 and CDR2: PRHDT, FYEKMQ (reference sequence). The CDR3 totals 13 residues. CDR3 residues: CASSSRVGVEAFF.

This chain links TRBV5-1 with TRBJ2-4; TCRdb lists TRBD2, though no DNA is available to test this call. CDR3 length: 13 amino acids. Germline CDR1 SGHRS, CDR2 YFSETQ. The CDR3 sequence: CASPGTHKNIQYF.

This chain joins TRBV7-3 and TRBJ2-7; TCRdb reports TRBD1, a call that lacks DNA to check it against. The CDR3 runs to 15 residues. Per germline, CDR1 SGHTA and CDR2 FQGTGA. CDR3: CASSFKGRGSDEQYF.

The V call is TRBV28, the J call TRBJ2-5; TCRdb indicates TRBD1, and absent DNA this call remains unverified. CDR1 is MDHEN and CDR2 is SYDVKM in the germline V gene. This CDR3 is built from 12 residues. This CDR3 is CASSRGLETQYF.

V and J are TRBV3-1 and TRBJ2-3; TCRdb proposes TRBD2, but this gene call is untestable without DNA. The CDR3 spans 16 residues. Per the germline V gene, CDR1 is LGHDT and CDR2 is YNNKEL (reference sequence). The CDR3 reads CASRQEGLGATDTQYF.

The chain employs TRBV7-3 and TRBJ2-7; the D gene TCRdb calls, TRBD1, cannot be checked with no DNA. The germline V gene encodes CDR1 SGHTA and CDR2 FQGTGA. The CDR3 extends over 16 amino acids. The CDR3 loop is CASSLKDTPEPYEQYF.

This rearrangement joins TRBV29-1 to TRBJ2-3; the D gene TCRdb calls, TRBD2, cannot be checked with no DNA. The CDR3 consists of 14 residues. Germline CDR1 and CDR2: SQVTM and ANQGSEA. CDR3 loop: CSSSGGDRTDTQYF.

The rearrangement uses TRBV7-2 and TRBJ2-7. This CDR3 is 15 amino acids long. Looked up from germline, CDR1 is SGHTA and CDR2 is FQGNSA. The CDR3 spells CASSLVSESSYEQYF.

The CDR3 here is CASRTDSSYNEQFF. J is TRBJ2-1 and V is TRBV6-5. CDR3 length: 14 residues. In germline, CDR1 is MNHEY, CDR2 SVGAGI.

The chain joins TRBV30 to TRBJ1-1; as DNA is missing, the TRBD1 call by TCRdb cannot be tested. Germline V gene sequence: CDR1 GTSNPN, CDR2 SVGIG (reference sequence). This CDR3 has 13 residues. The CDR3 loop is CAWSQDGTTEAFF.

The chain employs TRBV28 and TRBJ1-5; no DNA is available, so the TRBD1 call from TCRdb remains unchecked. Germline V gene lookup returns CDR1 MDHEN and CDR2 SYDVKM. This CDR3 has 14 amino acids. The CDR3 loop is CASTDRGTNQPQHF.

The CDR3 is CASSQDLLSYEQYF. The V call is TRBV14, the J call TRBJ2-7. Per the germline V gene, CDR1 is SGHDN and CDR2 is FVKESK. The CDR3 sequence is 14 residues long. Full variable domain (rest looked up from reference TRBV14 and TRBJ2-7): EAGVTQFPSHSVIEKGQTVTLRCDPISGHDNLYWYRRVMGKEIKFLLHFVKESKQDESGMPNNRFLAERTGGTYSTLKVQPAELEDSGVYFCASSQDLLSYEQYFGPGTRLTVT.

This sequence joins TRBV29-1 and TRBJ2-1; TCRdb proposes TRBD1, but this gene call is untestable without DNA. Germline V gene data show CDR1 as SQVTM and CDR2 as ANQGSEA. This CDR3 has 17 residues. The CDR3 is CSVEGVITGYPYNEQFF.

The CDR3 reads CASSDGRGPTYEQYF. The chain joins TRBV4-1 to TRBJ2-7; the D call from TCRdb, TRBD1, cannot be confirmed without DNA. This CDR3 spans 15 amino acids. Germline values: CDR1 MGHRA, CDR2 YSYEKL.

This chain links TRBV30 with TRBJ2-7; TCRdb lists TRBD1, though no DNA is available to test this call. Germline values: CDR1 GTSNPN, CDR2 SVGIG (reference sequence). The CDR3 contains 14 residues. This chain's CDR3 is CAWRSPGGMNEQYF.

CDR3 sequence: CSVEGTSVYEQYF. The rearrangement joins TRBV29-1 to TRBJ2-7; no DNA is available, so the TRBD2 call from TCRdb remains unchecked. The CDR3 covers 13 residues. Germline V gene data show CDR1 as SQVTM and CDR2 as ANQGSEA.